This T cell receptor beta chain was recorded in a study of beta chain features in type 1 diabetes (dated by TCRdb to 2016 to 2019). Context from the whole study: Mean age, gender distribution, total cell number and subset yield were not different between patients and healthy donors. In the study, recently diagnosed type 1 diabetes patients and matched healthy donors were compared on the TCRB repertoires of their sorted circulating CD4+ T cell subsets. Naive and central memory subsets were obtained from all 30 or so donors, but regulatory and stem cell-like memory subsets were isolated from only 8 patients and roughly 8 healthy donors. A total of approximately 100,000,000 sorted cells were examined across all samples, and the number of cells per subset was strongly correlated with RNA yield. Summary of the overall study and its limitations: Because the HLA sub-analyses included only small numbers of individuals, any influence of HLA type on TCRB rearrangement was left unresolved. At VDJ recombination sites, type 1 diabetes patients had fewer insertions and more deleted nucleotides, which implies abnormalities in thymic rearrangement. Shorter templates might have been favored by PCR, but patient and control samples were amplified and corrected together, so both groups would have been affected equally by any skew. Naive, central memory and regulatory TCRB repertoires appeared more similar among patients than among healthy donors. Sequencing cDNA rather than genomic DNA could over-represent highly expressing activated cells, although activation and CD3 levels did not differ between groups. A moderate but significant shortening of TCRB CDR3 length was observed in type 1 diabetes patients in all four CD4+ subsets.

This clone was seen more than once but under ten times. The antigen it recognizes is unknown. Per-base qualities were not stored, and no clone one base away is much larger. All of the isolated RNA was reverse transcribed with the High Capacity cDNA Reverse Transcription Kit, so expressed TCRB transcripts were sequenced. Naive, central memory and regulatory T cell samples underwent deep immunoSEQ sequencing, averaging roughly 3.5 million total reads per sample. Sorted cells were lysed in RLT buffer, and RNA was extracted using DNase-treated RNeasy Micro or Mini kits according to cell number. Each cell subset was processed separately to prevent cross-contamination, with patient and healthy donor samples processed together. The immunoSEQ multiplex PCR was used to amplify TCRB sequences from cDNA, generating 87-bp fragments that spanned the CDR3 region. The amplicons were sequenced using the Illumina HiSeq platform. The published analysis was carried out like this. Synthetic template baselines were used to correct PCR bias computationally, reads within Hamming distance 2 were collapsed, and singletons that could not be merged were discarded. Reads were aligned to IMGT to assign V, D and J genes, CDR3 length, and insertions or deletions at six rearrangement sites. Within each subset, clonotype counts were normalized to the number of sorted cells before true diversity and Gini coefficients were calculated with the tcR R package. The overlap coefficient, calculated on TCRB nucleotide sequences, was used to quantify repertoire sharing. TCRdb took this table from immuneACCESS and kept in-frame rearrangements with V and J called. Such tables lack part of the clones; where checked against another copy, unresolved V genes explain under half of the gap, and the rest is unexplained. That table supplies the V and J calls and clone size; D and trimming were determined from the DNA. Across this sample there are under 200,000 clones, with 8% to 8.5% seen only once. Over 0.5% of the sample belongs to the ten largest clones.

A single peripheral blood draw of approximately 120 mL on average was collected from each donor into heparinised tubes. Using a panel that included CD45RO, CCR7, CD25, CD127, CD95 and CD27, naive, central memory, regulatory and stem cell-like memory CD4+ T cells were sorted on a BD FACSAria II. All sorted populations exceeded 98% purity. PBMCs were isolated immediately by Lymphoprep density gradient centrifugation and stained directly without culture. So that batch effects would be minimized, each experiment stained and sorted samples in pairs, pairing one healthy donor with one patient. The sample was central memory CD4+ T cells from blood. This clonotype originated in a woman under 30 with type 1 diabetes.

DNA sequence: TGTGCCATCAGCGCACCGGGTACGAGGGACAATGAGCAGTTCTTC. It encodes CAISAPGTRDNEQFF. The chain joins TRBV10-3 to TRBJ2-1; a tentative D match to TRBD2 spans 5 bases. V is shortened by 6 bases, J by 5 bases, and the region joining them spans 17 bases. In the germline V gene, CDR1 corresponds to ENHRY and CDR2 to SYGVKD. The CDR3, cysteine through phenylalanine, is 15 amino acids long. The CDR3 DNA has 45 bases and is translated from base 1.